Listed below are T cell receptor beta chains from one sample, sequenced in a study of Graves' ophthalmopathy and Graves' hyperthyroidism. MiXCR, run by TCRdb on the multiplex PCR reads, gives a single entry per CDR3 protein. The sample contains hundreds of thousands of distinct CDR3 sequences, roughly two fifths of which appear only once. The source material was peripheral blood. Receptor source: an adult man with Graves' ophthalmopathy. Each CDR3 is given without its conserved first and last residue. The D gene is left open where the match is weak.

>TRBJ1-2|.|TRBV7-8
ASSLTGLGYGYT
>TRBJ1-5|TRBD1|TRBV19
ASRPKTGNLNQPQH
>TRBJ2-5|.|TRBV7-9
ASSQRDGKETQY
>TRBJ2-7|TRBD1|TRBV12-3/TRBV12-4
ASSFGQGTRQY
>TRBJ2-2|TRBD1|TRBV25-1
ASSVGLGTGQGWENTGELF
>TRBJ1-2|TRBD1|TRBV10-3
ASTPDRVGYGYT
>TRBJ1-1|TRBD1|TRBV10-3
AISPGQGATEAF
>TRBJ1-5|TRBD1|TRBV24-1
ATRLGQANQPQH
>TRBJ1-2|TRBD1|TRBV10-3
AISPGATDRGVYT
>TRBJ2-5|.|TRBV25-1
ASSFASSAQETQY
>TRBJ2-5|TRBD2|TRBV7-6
ASSLAHAGGEETQY
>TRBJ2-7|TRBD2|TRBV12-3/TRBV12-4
ASSRTGGRDEQY
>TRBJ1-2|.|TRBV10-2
ASSESGGGDYGYT
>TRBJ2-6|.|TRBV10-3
AIRPGHSSGANVLT
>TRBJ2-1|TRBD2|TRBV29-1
SVGGGTYNEQF
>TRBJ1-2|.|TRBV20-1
SAPRGWNYGYT
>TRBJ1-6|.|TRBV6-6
ASSYQGLNSPLH
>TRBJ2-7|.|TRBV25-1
ASSYGNPRYEQY
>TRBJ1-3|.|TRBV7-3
ASSLNYRSSGNTIY
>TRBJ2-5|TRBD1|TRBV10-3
AISESKGAIEETQY
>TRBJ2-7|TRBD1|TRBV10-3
AISDPGGRDEQY
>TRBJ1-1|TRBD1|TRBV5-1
ASSGGDRLNTEAF
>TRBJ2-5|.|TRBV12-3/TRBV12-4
ASTNGGGLIETQY
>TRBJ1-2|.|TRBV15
ASRPYQGHYGYT
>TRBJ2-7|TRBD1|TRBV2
ASSTTGATYEQC
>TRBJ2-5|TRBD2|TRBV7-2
ASSRTSSPPETQY
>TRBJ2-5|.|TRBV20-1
SASNGWGQETQY
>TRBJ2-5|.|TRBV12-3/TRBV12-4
ASSLSGTNLGTQY
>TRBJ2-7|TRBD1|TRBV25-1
ASSTGTGGNEQY
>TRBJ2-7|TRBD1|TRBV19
ASRERQGILNEQY
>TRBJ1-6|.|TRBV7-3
ASSLTSGLASPLH
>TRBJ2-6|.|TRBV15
ATSRAFKISSGANVLT
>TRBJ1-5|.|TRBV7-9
ASSLQGDQPQH
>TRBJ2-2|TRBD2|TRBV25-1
ASGRLAGGNTGELF